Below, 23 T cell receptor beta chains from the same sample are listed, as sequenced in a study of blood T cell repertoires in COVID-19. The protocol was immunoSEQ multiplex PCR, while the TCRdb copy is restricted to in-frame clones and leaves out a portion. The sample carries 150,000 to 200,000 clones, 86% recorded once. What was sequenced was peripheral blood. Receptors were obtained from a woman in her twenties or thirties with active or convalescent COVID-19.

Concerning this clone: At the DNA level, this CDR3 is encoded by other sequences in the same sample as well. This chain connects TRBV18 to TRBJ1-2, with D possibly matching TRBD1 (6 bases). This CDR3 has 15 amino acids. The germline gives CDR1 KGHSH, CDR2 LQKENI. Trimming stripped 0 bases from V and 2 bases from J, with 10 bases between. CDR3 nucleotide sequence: TGTGCCAGCTCACCACCACTCACAGGGAACTATGGCTACACCTTC. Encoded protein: CASSPPLTGNYGYTF.

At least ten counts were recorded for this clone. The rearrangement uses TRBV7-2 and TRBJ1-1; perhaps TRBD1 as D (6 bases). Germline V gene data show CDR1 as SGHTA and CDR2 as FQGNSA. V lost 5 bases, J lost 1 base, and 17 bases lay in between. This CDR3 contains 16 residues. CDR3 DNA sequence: TGTGCCAGCAGCACCCACAGGGAACCTTCGAACACTGAAGCTTTCTTT. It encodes CASSTHREPSNTEAFF.

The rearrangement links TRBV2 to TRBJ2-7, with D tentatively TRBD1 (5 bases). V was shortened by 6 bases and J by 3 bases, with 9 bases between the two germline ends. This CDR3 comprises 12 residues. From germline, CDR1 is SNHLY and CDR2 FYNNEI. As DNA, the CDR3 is TGTGCCAGCAGAGCACAGGACTACGAGCAGTACTTC. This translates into CASRAQDYEQYF. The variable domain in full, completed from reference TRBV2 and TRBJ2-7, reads EPEVTQTPSHQVTQMGQEVILRCVPISNHLYFYWYRQILGQKVEFLVSFYNNEISEKSEIFDDQFSVERPDGSNFTLKIRSTKLEDSAMYFCASRAQDYEQYFGPGTRLTVT.

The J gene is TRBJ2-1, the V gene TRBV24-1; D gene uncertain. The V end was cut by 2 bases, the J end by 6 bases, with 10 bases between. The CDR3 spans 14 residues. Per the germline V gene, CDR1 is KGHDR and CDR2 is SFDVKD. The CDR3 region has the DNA TGTGCCACCAGTGATTATACAGCCGGCAATGAGCAGTTCTTC. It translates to CATSDYTAGNEQFF.

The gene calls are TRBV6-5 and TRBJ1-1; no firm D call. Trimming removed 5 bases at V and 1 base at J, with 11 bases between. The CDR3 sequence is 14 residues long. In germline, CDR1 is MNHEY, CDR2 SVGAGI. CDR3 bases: TGTGCCAGCAGTCGAACTCTCGGGAACACTGAAGCTTTCTTT. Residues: CASSRTLGNTEAFF.

The CDR3 nucleotides are TGTGCCAGCAGCCGGACAGGGATGAACACTGAAGCTTTCTTT. Its translation is CASSRTGMNTEAFF. This chain joins TRBV2 and TRBJ1-1, with TRBD1 matching over 8 bases. CDR3 size: 14 residues. V lost 6 bases, J lost 0 bases, and 3 bases stayed unmatched. Germline CDR1 reads SNHLY; CDR2 reads FYNNEI. The complete variable domain, with remaining parts taken from reference TRBV2 and TRBJ1-1, reads EPEVTQTPSHQVTQMGQEVILRCVPISNHLYFYWYRQILGQKVEFLVSFYNNEISEKSEIFDDQFSVERPDGSNFTLKIRSTKLEDSAMYFCASSRTGMNTEAFFGQGTRLTVV.

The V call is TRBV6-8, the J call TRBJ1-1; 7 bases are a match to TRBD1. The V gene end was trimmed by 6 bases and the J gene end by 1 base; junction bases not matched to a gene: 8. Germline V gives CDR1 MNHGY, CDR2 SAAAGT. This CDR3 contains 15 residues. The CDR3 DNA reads TGTGCCAGCAGATCGACAGGGCCAAGGAACACTGAAGCTTTCTTT. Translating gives CASRSTGPRNTEAFF.

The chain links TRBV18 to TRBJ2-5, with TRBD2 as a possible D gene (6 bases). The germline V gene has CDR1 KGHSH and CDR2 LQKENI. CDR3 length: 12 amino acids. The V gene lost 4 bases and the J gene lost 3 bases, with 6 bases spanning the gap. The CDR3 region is CASSLAEETQYF. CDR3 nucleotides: TGTGCCAGCTCACTAGCGGAAGAGACCCAGTACTTC.

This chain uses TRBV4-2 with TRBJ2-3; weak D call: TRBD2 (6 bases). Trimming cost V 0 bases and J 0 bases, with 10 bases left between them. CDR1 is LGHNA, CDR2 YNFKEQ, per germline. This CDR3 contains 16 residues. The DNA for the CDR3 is TGTGCCAGCAGCCAAGATTTGCGGGGTAGCACAGATACGCAGTATTTT. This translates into CASSQDLRGSTDTQYF.

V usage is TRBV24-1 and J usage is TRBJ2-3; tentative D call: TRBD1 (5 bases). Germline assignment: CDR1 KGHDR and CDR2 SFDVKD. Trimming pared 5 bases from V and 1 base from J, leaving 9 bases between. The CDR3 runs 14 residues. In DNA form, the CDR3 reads TGTGCCACCAGTGGGGGCATCCGCACAGATACGCAGTATTTT. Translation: CATSGGIRTDTQYF.

In DNA form, the CDR3 reads TGTGCCAGCAGCCCTCCTCGGACAGGGAGTTGGACGCTTATGAACACTGAAGCTTTCTTT. As protein: CASSPPRTGSWTLMNTEAFF. The chain links TRBV14 to TRBJ1-1; 8 bases are a match to TRBD1. Germline V lookup: CDR1 SGHDN, CDR2 FVKESK. The CDR3 sequence is 20 residues long. The junction had 19 bases not matched to a gene; V was cut back by 4 bases and J by 0 bases.

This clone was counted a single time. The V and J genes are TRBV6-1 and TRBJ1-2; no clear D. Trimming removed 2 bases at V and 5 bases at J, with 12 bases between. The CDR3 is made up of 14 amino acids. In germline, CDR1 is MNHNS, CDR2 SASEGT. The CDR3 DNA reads TGTGCCAGCAGTGAATGGGCCGGATCGTATGGCTACACCTTC. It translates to CASSEWAGSYGYTF.

The CDR3 loop is CASSLLGRQGGRNEQFF. CDR3 DNA: TGTGCCAGCAGCCTTCTAGGGAGACAGGGGGGGCGGAATGAGCAGTTCTTC. The gene calls are TRBV5-5 and TRBJ2-1; 9 nucleotides match TRBD1. This CDR3 spans 17 amino acids. Germline V gives CDR1 SGHKS, CDR2 YYEKEE (reference sequence). After removal of 4 bases from V and 7 bases from J, the junction contained 15 bases not matched to a gene.

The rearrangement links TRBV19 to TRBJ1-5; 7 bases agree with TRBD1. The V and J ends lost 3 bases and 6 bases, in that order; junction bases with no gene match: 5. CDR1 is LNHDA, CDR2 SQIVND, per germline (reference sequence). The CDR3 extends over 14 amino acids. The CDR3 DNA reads TGTGCCAGTAGTATCCAGGGGGTTGGTCAGCCCCAGCATTTT. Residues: CASSIQGVGQPQHF. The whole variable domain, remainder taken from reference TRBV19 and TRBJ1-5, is DGGITQSPKYLFRKEGQNVTLSCEQNLNHDAMYWYRQDPGQGLRLIYYSQIVNDFQKGDIAEGYSVSREKKESFPLTVTSAQKNPTAFYLCASSIQGVGQPQHFGDGTRLSIL.

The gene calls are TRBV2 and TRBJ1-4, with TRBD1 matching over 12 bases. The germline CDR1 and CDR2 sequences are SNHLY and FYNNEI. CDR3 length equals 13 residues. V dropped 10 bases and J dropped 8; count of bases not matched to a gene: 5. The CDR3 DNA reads TGTGCCACCTTGGGACAGGGGGCCGAAAAACTGTTTTTT. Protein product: CATLGQGAEKLFF.

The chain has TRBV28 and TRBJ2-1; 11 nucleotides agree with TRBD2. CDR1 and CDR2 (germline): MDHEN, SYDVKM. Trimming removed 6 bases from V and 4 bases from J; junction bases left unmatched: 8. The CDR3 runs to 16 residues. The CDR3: CASSIAGGKPYNEQFF. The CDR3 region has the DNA TGTGCCAGCAGCATAGCGGGAGGGAAGCCATACAATGAGCAGTTCTTC.

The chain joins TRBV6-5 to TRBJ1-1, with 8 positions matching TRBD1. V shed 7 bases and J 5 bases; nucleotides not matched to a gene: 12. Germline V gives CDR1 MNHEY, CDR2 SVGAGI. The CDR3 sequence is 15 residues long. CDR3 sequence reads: CASNQRYRGGTEAFF. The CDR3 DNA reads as TGTGCCAGCAATCAGAGGTACAGGGGGGGGACTGAAGCTTTCTTT.

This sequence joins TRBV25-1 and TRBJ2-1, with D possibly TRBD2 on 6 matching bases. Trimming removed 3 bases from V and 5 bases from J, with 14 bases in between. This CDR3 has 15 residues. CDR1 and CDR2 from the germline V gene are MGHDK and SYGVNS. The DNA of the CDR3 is TGTGCCAGCAGTGAGGGGGGTGGGGTCAACAATGAGCAGTTCTTC. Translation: CASSEGGGVNNEQFF.

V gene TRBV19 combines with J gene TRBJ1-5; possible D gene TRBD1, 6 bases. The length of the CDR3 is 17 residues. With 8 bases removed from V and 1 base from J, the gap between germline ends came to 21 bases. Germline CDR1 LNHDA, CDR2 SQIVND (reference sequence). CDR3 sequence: CASLVGVGDMSNQPQHF. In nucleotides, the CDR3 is TGTGCCAGTCTTGTGGGGGTGGGGGACATGAGCAATCAGCCCCAGCATTTT.

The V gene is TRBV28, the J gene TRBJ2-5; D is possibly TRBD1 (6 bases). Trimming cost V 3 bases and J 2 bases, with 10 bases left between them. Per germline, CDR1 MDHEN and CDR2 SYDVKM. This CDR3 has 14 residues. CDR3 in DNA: TGTGCCAGCAGTTTCCAGGGGTTTCAAGAGACCCAGTACTTC. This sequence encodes CASSFQGFQETQYF.

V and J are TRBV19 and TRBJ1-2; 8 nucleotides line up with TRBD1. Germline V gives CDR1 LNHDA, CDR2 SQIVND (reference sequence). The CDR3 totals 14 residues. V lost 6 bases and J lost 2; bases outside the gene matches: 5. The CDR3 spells CASSAGTGNYGYTF. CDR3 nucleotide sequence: TGTGCCAGTAGCGCCGGGACAGGAAACTATGGCTACACCTTC. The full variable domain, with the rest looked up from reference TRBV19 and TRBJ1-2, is DGGITQSPKYLFRKEGQNVTLSCEQNLNHDAMYWYRQDPGQGLRLIYYSQIVNDFQKGDIAEGYSVSREKKESFPLTVTSAQKNPTAFYLCASSAGTGNYGYTFGSGTRLTVV.

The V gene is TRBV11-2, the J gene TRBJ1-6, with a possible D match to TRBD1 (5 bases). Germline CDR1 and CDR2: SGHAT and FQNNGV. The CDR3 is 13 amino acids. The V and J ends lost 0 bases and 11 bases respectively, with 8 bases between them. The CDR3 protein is CASSLEGLPPLHF. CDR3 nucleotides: TGTGCCAGCAGCTTAGAGGGACTTCCACCCCTCCACTTT.

This CDR3 is CASSPGQEAFF. CDR3 nucleotide sequence: TGCGCCAGCAGCCCGGGACAGGAAGCTTTCTTT. The chain is built from TRBV5-1 and TRBJ1-1, with TRBD1 identical over 7 bases. This CDR3 region has 11 residues. J gave up 8 bases and V 4 bases, and 2 bases lay outside the gene matches. In germline, CDR1 is SGHRS, CDR2 YFSETQ.